The entry below gives a single T cell receptor beta chain sequence along with its context. Germline loops: CDR1 LGHNA, CDR2 YSLEER. The ends were cut back, 0 bases at V and 6 bases at J, with 12 bases in the middle. This CDR3 region has 15 residues. This sample was included in a study of T cell responses to AZD1222 COVID-19 vaccine. Measured with immunoSEQ multiplex PCR; TCRdb has only the in-frame clones, and not every one. The sample lists about 130,000 clones; 90% were seen once. The sequences come from peripheral blood, collected on day 0 of AZD1222 vaccination. The chain links TRBV4-3 to TRBJ1-3; D not resolved. The sequence came from an adult in good health. CDR3 residues: CASSQDLSKLNTIYF. The CDR3, as DNA: TGCGCCAGCAGCCAAGATTTGTCCAAACTAAACACCATATATTTT.